This T cell receptor (beta chain) was recorded in a study of graft-versus-host responses after intestinal transplantation. Study overall: Recipients underwent multivisceral, liver-intestinal, or isolated intestinal transplants.

With respect to this clone: Antigen: not known.

Using immunoSEQ multiplex PCR, the repertoire was profiled, and TCRdb retains in-frame clones only, with some absent. The data show 90,000 to 100,000 clones, 90% to 95% seen once. General observations from the study: GvH clones detected in recipient marrow included some appearing first in ileum or blood. The study found high graft-versus-host to host-versus-graft clonal ratios in allografts of patients with graft-donor T cell macrochimerism.

The CDR3 consists of 13 residues. Germline V CDR1 and CDR2: LNHDA, SQIVND (reference sequence). V dropped 3 bases and J dropped 5; count of bases not matched to a gene: 3. V usage is TRBV19 and J usage is TRBJ2-7; 8 bases are a match to TRBD2. The TCR sequence derives from a human donor who received an intestinal transplant. The sample was unstimulated CD8+ T cells sorted from spleen or lymph node cells, taken before intestinal transplant. The CDR3 DNA reads as TGTGCCAGTAGTATTCGGGGGGGCAACGAGCAGTACTTC. Translating it yields CASSIRGGNEQYF. Looking up the rest from reference TRBV19 and TRBJ2-7 gives the full variable domain: DGGITQSPKYLFRKEGQNVTLSCEQNLNHDAMYWYRQDPGQGLRLIYYSQIVNDFQKGDIAEGYSVSREKKESFPLTVTSAQKNPTAFYLCASSIRGGNEQYFGPGTRLTVT.